This is a list of T cell receptor beta chains from one sample in a study of T cells after yellow fever vaccination. Using its own MiXCR run on the 5' RACE reads, TCRdb lists one record per CDR3 protein. The sample consists of about 170,000 distinct CDR3 sequences, approximately 6.2% of them appearing once. The sequencing used CD4+ T cells sorted from PBMCs, collected on the day of the first yellow fever vaccination. The receptor source for this set is a man younger than 30 who received the YFV17D yellow fever vaccine. CDR3s leave out the opening cysteine and the closing phenylalanine or tryptophan. Fields, in order: CDR3 length, V gene, clone size, CDR3 protein. Rows give clone size only sometimes, using once, few, many, or a class for an expanded clone.

len: 12; v_gene: TRBV6-5; abundance: many; CDR3aa: ASSYLGGDTEAF
len: 13; v_gene: TRBV15; abundance: many; CDR3aa: ATSRGTGGTEKLF
len: 14; v_gene: TRBV6-1; abundance: .; CDR3aa: ASSTATGTGNSPLH
len: 13; v_gene: TRBV20-1; abundance: few; CDR3aa: SAIRPDRTGQPQH
len: 9; v_gene: TRBV28; abundance: .; CDR3aa: ASSLWNTQY
len: 12; v_gene: TRBV7-6; abundance: many; CDR3aa: ASSLETGSYEQY
len: 10; v_gene: TRBV5-1; abundance: many; CDR3aa: ASSWTGNEQF
len: 11; v_gene: TRBV11-2; abundance: few; CDR3aa: ASSLGPSPPLH
len: 13; v_gene: TRBV6-1; abundance: many; CDR3aa: ASSEGGQAEITQY
len: 10; v_gene: TRBV20-1; abundance: .; CDR3aa: SEGQGDYEQY
len: 13; v_gene: TRBV11-2; abundance: .; CDR3aa: ASSSIHTGGETQY
len: 14; v_gene: TRBV12-3/TRBV12-4; abundance: many; CDR3aa: ASSSWTRAGANVLT
len: 13; v_gene: TRBV4-3; abundance: many; CDR3aa: ASSQDRGGSTEAF
len: 10; v_gene: TRBV5-1; abundance: many; CDR3aa: ASSLARAEQY
len: 9; v_gene: TRBV7-9; abundance: .; CDR3aa: ASSRGQEAF
len: 10; v_gene: TRBV29-1; abundance: many; CDR3aa: SVGVRGQPQH
len: 12; v_gene: TRBV4-2; abundance: .; CDR3aa: ASSRAGVSNEQF
len: 14; v_gene: TRBV7-9; abundance: few; CDR3aa: ASSLGLASTPYTQY
len: 12; v_gene: TRBV12-3/TRBV12-4; abundance: many; CDR3aa: ASNIRGLNTEAF
len: 13; v_gene: TRBV7-2; abundance: few; CDR3aa: ASSQTGATNEKLF
len: 16; v_gene: TRBV4-2; abundance: few; CDR3aa: ASSPSLQPGQGMDEQF
len: 10; v_gene: TRBV9; abundance: many; CDR3aa: ASSVARDTQY
len: 11; v_gene: TRBV24-1; abundance: .; CDR3aa: ATSDYGLDGYT
len: 11; v_gene: TRBV29-1; abundance: .; CDR3aa: SASGRRTDTQY
len: 10; v_gene: TRBV3-1; abundance: many; CDR3aa: ASSQEGGEAF
len: 13; v_gene: TRBV5-4; abundance: few; CDR3aa: ASNNWVAGQETQY
len: 10; v_gene: TRBV28; abundance: few; CDR3aa: ASTTPGETQY
len: 13; v_gene: TRBV12-3/TRBV12-4; abundance: many; CDR3aa: ASSRALIGGNEAF